This T cell receptor (beta chain) derives from a study of blood T cell repertoires in COVID-19. Turning to the study itself: From the United States, Italy and Spain came samples of acute and convalescent COVID-19. Sources were T cells, B-cell-depleted T cells, or PBMCs; the material itself was cDNA or gDNA.

With 3 bases clipped from V and 4 bases from J, the junction kept 11 bases outside the gene matches. In germline, CDR1 is LNHDA, CDR2 SQIVND (reference sequence). There are 17 residues in the CDR3. In the original processing: By means of reference gene primer amplification, nucleated cell counts were estimated. Profiled with immunoSEQ multiplex PCR; TCRdb holds only in-frame clones, not every one. That table is the source of V, J and clone size, and D and trimming were worked out from the DNA. In the table there are about 42,000 clones, about 88% of which are singletons. The TCR originated in a human donor in a cohort sampled during active COVID-19. J is TRBJ2-3 and V is TRBV19; 9 bases agree with TRBD1. The sequencing sample was made of peripheral blood. This chain's CDR3 is CASSIRVGTGRSDTQYF. CDR3 nucleotides: TGTGCCAGTAGTATTAGAGTTGGGACAGGGAGATCAGATACGCAGTATTTT.